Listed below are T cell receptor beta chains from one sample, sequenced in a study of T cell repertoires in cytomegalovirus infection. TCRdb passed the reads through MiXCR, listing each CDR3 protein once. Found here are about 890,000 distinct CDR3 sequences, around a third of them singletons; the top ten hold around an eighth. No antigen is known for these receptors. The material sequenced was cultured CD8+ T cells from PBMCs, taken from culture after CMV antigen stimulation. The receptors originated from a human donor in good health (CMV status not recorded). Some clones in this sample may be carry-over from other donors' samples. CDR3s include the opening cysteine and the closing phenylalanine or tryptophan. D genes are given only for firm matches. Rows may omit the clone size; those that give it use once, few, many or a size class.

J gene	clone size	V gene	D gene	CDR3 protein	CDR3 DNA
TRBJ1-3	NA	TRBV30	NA	CAWPIEGTRCGNTIYF	TGTGCCTGGCCTATCGAGGGGACCCGATGTGGAAACACCATATATTTT
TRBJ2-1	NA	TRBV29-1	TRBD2	CSVVGLAGGRNEQFF	TGCAGCGTGGTGGGACTAGCGGGGGGGCGGAATGAGCAGTTCTTC
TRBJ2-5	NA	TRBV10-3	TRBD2	CAIRGVAGTQETQYF	TGTGCCATCAGGGGGGTAGCGGGGACCCAAGAGACCCAGTACTTC
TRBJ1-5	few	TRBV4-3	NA	CASSQERAGPNQPQHF	TGCGCCAGCAGCCAAGAAAGAGCCGGGCCGAATCAGCCCCAGCATTTT
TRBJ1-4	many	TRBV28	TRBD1	CASSFLHGTGGEKLFF	TGTGCCAGCAGTTTCCTCCACGGGACAGGGGGAGAAAAACTGTTTTTT
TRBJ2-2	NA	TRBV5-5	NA	CASSSRTVGPTNTGELFF	TGTGCCAGCAGCTCCCGGACGGTTGGGCCCACGAACACCGGGGAGCTGTTTTTT
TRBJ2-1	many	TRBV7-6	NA	CASSFGSEQFF	TGTGCCAGCAGCTTCGGCAGTGAGCAGTTCTTC
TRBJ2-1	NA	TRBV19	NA	CASTTQGTYNEQFF	TGTGCCAGTACCACACAGGGGACTTACAATGAGCAGTTCTTC
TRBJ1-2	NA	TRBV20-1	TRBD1	CSASTGTNYGYTF	TGCAGTGCCTCGACAGGGACCAACTATGGCTACACCTTC
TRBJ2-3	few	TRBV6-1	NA	CASQSTDTQYF	TGTGCCAGTCAGAGCACAGATACGCAGTATTTT
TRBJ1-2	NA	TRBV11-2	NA	CASSLVGPPGYGYTF	TGTGCCAGCAGCTTAGTAGGTCCTCCGGGCTATGGCTACACCTTC
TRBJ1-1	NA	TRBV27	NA	CATSRGRETEAFF	TGTGCCACCTCCCGGGGGCGGGAAACTGAAGCTTTCTTT
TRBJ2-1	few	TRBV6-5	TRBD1	CASSYSSLDRGHDNEQFF	TGTGCCAGCAGTTACTCAAGCCTGGACAGGGGGCACGACAATGAGCAGTTCTTC
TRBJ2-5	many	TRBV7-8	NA	CASSLPPETQYF	TGTGCCAGCAGCCTGCCCCCAGAGACCCAGTACTTC
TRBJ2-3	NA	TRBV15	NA	CATSRVARTSTDTQYF	TGTGCCACCAGCAGAGTGGCCAGGACTAGCACAGATACGCAGTATTTT
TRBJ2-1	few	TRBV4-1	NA	CASSQDDAGYNEQFF	TGCGCCAGCAGCCAAGATGACGCGGGATACAATGAGCAGTTCTTC
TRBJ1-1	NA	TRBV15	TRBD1	CATRNRDRANTEAFF	TGTGCCACCAGAAACCGGGACAGGGCTAACACTGAAGCTTTCTTT
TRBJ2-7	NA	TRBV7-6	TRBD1	CASSFPTGIHEQYF	TGTGCCAGCAGCTTCCCGACAGGGATCCACGAGCAGTACTTC
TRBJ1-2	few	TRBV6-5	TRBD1	CASRGTESSPYGYTF	TGTGCCAGCAGAGGGACAGAATCCTCACCATATGGCTACACCTTC
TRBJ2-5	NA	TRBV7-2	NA	CASSPGDGYQETQYF	TGTGCCAGCAGCCCAGGGGATGGGTACCAAGAGACCCAGTACTTC
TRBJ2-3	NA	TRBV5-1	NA	CASSLKTEVTDTQYF	TGCGCCAGCAGCCTTAAGACAGAAGTTACAGATACGCAGTATTTT
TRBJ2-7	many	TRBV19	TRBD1	CASSMTGTPYEQYF	TGTGCCAGTAGTATGACAGGGACCCCCTACGAGCAGTACTTC
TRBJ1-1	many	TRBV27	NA	CASRKENTEAFF	TGTGCCAGCAGAAAAGAGAACACTGAAGCTTTCTTT
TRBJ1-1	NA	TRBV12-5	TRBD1	CASGFGQGNTEAFF	TGTGCTAGTGGTTTCGGACAGGGCAACACTGAAGCTTTCTTT
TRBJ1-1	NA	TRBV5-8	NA	CASSLPLAMNTEAFF	TGTGCCAGCAGCTTGCCCCTGGCCATGAACACTGAAGCTTTCTTT
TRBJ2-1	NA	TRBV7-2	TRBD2	CASSLHGTSDYNEQFF	TGTGCCAGCAGCTTGCACGGGACTAGCGACTACAATGAGCAGTTCTTC
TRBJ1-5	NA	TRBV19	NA	CASNNLAQPQHF	TGTGCCAGTAATAATCTAGCTCAGCCCCAGCATTTT
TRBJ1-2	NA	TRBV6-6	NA	CASSSFAGPNYGYTF	TGTGCCAGCAGTTCGTTCGCAGGACCTAACTATGGCTACACCTTC
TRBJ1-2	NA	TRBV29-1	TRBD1	CSVLSGQEHYGYTF	TGCAGCGTCTTAAGCGGACAGGAGCACTATGGCTACACCTTC
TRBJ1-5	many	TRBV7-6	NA	CASSLESHTRGDQPQHF	TGTGCCAGCAGCTTAGAGAGTCACACCCGCGGAGATCAGCCCCAGCATTTT
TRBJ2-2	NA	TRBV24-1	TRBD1	CATSDFSDRGHTGELFF	TGTGCCACCAGTGATTTTTCGGACAGGGGACACACCGGGGAGCTGTTTTTT
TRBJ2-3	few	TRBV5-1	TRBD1	CASSLGTGNTDTQYF	TGCGCCAGCAGCTTGGGGACAGGGAATACAGATACGCAGTATTTT
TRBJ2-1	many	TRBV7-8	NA	CASSPEGARLYNEQFF	TGTGCCAGCAGCCCGGAAGGGGCACGGTTGTACAATGAGCAGTTCTTC
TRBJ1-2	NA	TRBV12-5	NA	CASGLPSLEDGYTF	TGTGCTAGTGGTTTGCCAAGTCTGGAGGATGGCTACACCTTC
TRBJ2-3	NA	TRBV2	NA	CASSEYVFGDTQYF	TGTGCCAGCAGTGAATACGTCTTCGGAGATACGCAGTATTTT
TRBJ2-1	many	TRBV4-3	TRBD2	CASSQGSSGGASDEQFF	TGCGCCAGCAGCCAAGGATCTAGCGGGGGGGCTTCTGATGAGCAGTTCTTC
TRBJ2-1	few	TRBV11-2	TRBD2	CASSSGGFWFF	TGTGCCAGCAGCAGCGGGGGGTTTTGGTTCTTC
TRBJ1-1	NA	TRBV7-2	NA	CASFEWGGEKFEAFF	TGTGCCAGCTTCGAATGGGGGGGGGAGAAGTTCGAAGCTTTCTTT
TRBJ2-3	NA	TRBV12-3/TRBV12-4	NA	CASSFYQWATSTDTQYF	TGTGCCAGCAGTTTTTATCAATGGGCCACCAGCACAGATACGCAGTATTTT
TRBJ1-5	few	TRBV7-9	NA	CASSDSNQPQHF	TGTGCCAGCAGCGATAGCAATCAGCCCCAGCATTTT
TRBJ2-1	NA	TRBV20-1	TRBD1	CSARKGGREQFF	TGCAGTGCTAGGAAAGGGGGCCGTGAGCAGTTCTTC
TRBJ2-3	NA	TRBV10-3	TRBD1	CATLPGQTITDTQYF	TGTGCTACTCTCCCGGGACAGACGATCACAGATACGCAGTATTTT
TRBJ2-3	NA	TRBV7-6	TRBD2	CASSLRTSEGTDTQYF	TGTGCCAGCAGCCTCCGGACTAGCGAAGGCACAGATACGCAGTATTTT
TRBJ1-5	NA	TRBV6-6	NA	CASSYLRRAQPQHF	TGTGCCAGCAGTTACTTGAGGAGGGCCCAGCCCCAGCATTTT
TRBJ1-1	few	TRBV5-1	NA	CASSLGAPNTEAFF	TGCGCCAGCAGCTTAGGGGCCCCGAACACTGAAGCTTTCTTT
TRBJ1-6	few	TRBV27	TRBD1	CASSPGTVYNSPLHF	TGTGCCAGCAGTCCCGGGACAGTTTATAATTCACCCCTCCACTTT
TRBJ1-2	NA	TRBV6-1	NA	CASRPNLSTVFYGYTF	TGTGCCAGCAGGCCGAATCTTAGTACAGTGTTCTATGGCTACACCTTC
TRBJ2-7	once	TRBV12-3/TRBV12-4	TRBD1	CASSDRDRGLYEQYF	TGTGCCAGCAGTGACCGGGACAGGGGGCTTTACGAGCAGTACTTC
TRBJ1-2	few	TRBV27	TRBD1	CASSPPGGQGVYGYTF	TGTGCCAGCAGCCCCCCCGGAGGACAGGGGGTTTATGGCTACACCTTC
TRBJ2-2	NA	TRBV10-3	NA	CAVTPNTGELFF	TGTGCCGTAACCCCGAACACCGGGGAGCTGTTTTTT
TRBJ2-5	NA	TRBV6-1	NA	CASSAIDSRRETQYF	TGTGCCAGCAGTGCTATCGACAGCCGCCGGGAGACCCAGTACTTC
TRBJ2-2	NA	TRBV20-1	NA	CSASSLDTGELFF	TGCAGTGCTAGTAGTCTGGACACCGGGGAGCTGTTTTTT
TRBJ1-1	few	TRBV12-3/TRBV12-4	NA	CATNRGAEAFF	TGTGCAACTAATCGGGGAGCTGAAGCTTTCTTT
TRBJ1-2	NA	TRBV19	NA	CASCRDRYYGYTF	TGTGCCAGTTGTCGGGACCGCTACTATGGCTACACCTTC